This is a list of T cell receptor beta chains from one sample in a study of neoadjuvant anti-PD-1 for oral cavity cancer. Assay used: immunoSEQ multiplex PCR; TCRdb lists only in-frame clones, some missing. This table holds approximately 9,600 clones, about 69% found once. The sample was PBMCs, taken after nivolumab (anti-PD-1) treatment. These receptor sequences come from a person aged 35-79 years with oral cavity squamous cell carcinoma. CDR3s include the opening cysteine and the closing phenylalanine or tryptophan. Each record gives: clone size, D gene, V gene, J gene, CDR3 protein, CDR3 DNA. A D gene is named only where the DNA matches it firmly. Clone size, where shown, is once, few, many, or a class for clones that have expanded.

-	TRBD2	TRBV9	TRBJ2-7	CASSLQSGSDYEQYF	TGTGCCAGCAGCCTTCAAAGCGGGAGCGACTACGAGCAGTACTTC
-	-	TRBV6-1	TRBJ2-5	CASSEGGETQYF	TGTGCCAGCAGTGAGGGAGGAGAGACCCAGTACTTC
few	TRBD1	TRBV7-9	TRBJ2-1	CASSFGDRPDNEQFF	TGTGCCAGCAGCTTTGGGGACAGGCCCGACAATGAGCAGTTCTTC
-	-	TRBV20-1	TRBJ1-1	CSAQRLGDDFF	TGCAGTGCCCAACGATTAGGTGACGATTTCTTT
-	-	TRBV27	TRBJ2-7	CASSYAQGGEQYF	TGTGCCAGCAGTTACGCTCAGGGGGGCGAGCAGTACTTC
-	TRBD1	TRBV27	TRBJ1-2	CASSHPGRGHGYTF	TGTGCCAGCAGTCACCCCGGCAGGGGGCATGGCTACACCTTC
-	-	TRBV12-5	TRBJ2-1	CASGRDSGTEFF	TGTGCTAGTGGACGGGACTCCGGGACAGAGTTCTTC
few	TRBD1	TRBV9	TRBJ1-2	CASSPRTGVMGYGYTF	TGTGCCAGCAGCCCCCGGACAGGGGTGATGGGCTATGGCTACACCTTC
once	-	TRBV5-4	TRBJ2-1	CASSRGGKGDNEQFF	TGTGCCAGCAGCAGAGGGGGTAAAGGGGACAATGAGCAGTTCTTC
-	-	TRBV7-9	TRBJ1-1	CASSSQGVTEAFF	TGTGCCAGCAGTTCACAGGGTGTCACTGAAGCTTTCTTT
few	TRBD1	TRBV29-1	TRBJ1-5	CSARDSGEPQHF	TGCAGCGCCCGGGACAGTGGCGAGCCCCAGCATTTT
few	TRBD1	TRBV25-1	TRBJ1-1	CASSPTGTEAFF	TGTGCCAGCAGTCCGACAGGGACTGAAGCTTTCTTT
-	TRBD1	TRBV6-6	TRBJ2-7	CASSRTGSTYEQYF	TGTGCCAGCAGCCGGACAGGTTCAACCTACGAGCAGTACTTC
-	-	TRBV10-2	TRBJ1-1	CASSEAGTKSEAFF	TGCGCCAGCAGTGAGGCCGGGACAAAATCTGAAGCTTTCTTT
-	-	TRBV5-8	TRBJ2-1	CASSLGSSGYDNEQFF	TGTGCCAGCAGCTTGGGGAGCAGCGGGTATGACAATGAGCAGTTCTTC
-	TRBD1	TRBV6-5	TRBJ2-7	CASSYTGTGLSEQYF	TGTGCCAGCAGTTACACCGGGACAGGCCTCTCCGAGCAGTACTTC
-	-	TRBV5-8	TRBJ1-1	CASSLAASSIEVFF	TGTGCCAGCAGCTTGGCCGCGTCTTCCATCGAGGTTTTCTTT
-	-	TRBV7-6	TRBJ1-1	CASSAGTEAFF	TGTGCCAGCAGCGCCGGAACTGAAGCTTTCTTT
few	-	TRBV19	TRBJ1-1	CASSPGGGTEAFF	TGTGCCAGTAGTCCCGGCGGGGGGACTGAAGCTTTCTTT
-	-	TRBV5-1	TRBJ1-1	CASSWGEMNTEAFF	TGCGCCAGCAGCTGGGGGGAAATGAACACTGAAGCTTTCTTT
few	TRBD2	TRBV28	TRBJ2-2	CASRGTSRSGELFF	TGTGCCAGCAGGGGGACTAGTAGATCCGGGGAGCTGTTTTTT
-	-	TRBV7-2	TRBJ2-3	CASSPPTDTQYF	TGTGCCAGCAGCCCCCCAACAGATACGCAGTATTTT
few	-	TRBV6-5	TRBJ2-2	CASKPRRNTGELFF	TGTGCCAGCAAACCCCGCAGGAACACCGGGGAGCTGTTTTTT
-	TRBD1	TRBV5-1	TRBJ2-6	CASSSRTGGASGANVLTF	TGCGCCAGCAGCTCGAGGACAGGGGGAGCCTCTGGGGCCAACGTCCTGACTTTC
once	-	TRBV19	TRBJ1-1	CASSIDRSGATEAFF	TGTGCCAGTAGTATAGACAGGAGCGGAGCCACTGAAGCTTTCTTT
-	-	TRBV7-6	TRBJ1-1	CASSPGVLTEAFF	TGTGCCAGCAGCCCAGGGGTGTTAACTGAAGCTTTCTTT
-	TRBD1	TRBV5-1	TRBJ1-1	CASSSRQGSNTEAFF	TGCGCCAGCAGCTCCCGACAGGGGTCGAACACTGAAGCTTTCTTT
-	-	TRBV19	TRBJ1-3	CASRQTARNTIYF	TGTGCCAGTAGACAGACGGCAAGAAACACCATATATTTT
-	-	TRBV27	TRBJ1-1	CASRSRGEAFF	TGTGCCAGCAGGTCTCGGGGAGAAGCTTTCTTT
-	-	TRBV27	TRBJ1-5	CASSSPSQPQHF	TGTGCCAGCAGTTCGCCCAGTCAGCCCCAGCATTTT
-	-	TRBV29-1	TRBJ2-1	CSVGAASSSYNEQFF	TGCAGCGTGGGAGCGGCGTCTAGCTCCTACAATGAGCAGTTCTTC
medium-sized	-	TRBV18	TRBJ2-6	CASSPGANVLTF	TGTGCCAGCTCACCTGGGGCCAACGTCCTGACTTTC
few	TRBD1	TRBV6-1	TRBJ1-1	CASSVQGAVNTEAFF	TGTGCCAGCAGTGTACAGGGGGCCGTGAACACTGAAGCTTTCTTT
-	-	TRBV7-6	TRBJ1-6	CASSPGQGMNSPLHF	TGTGCCAGCAGCCCCGGGCAGGGGATGAATTCACCCCTCCACTTT
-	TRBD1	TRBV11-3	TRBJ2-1	CASSQPGQGNEQFF	TGTGCCAGCAGCCAACCGGGACAGGGGAATGAGCAGTTCTTC
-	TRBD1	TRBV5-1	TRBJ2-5	CASSAGQVRETQYF	TGCGCCAGCAGCGCCGGACAGGTTCGGGAGACCCAGTACTTC
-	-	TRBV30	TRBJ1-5	CAWSTGDNQPQHF	TGTGCCTGGAGCACTGGGGACAATCAGCCCCAGCATTTT
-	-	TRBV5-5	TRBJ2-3	CASSLGPVRAADTQYF	TGTGCCAGCAGCTTGGGTCCGGTGCGGGCGGCAGATACGCAGTATTTT
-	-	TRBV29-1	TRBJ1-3	CSVAASGADTIYF	TGCAGCGTTGCCGCTTCGGGGGCGGACACCATATATTTT
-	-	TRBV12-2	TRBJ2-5	CASRLSTGEETQYF	TGTGCAAGTCGCTTAAGCACAGGGGAAGAGACCCAGTACTTC
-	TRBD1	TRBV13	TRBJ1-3	CASSAWDRVVAGNTIYF	TGTGCCAGCAGCGCCTGGGACAGGGTCGTGGCTGGAAACACCATATATTTT
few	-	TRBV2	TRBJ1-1	CASSEIRPEAFF	TGTGCCAGCAGTGAAATCCGGCCTGAAGCTTTCTTT
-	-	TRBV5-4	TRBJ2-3	CASSGAGAQVADTQYF	TGTGCCAGCAGCGGCGCGGGGGCGCAGGTTGCAGATACGCAGTATTTT
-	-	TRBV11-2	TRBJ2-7	CASGDEQYF	TGTGCCAGCGGGGACGAGCAGTACTTC
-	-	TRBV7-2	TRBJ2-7	CASSSPGVYEQYF	TGTGCCAGCAGCTCCCCAGGAGTCTACGAGCAGTACTTC
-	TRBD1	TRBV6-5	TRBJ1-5	CASSPDRGQGPQHF	TGTGCCAGCAGTCCCGACAGGGGGCAGGGGCCCCAGCATTTT
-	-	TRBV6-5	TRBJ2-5	CASSYEEGRETQYF	TGTGCCAGCAGTTACGAGGAGGGGCGGGAGACCCAGTACTTC
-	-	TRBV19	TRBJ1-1	CASSGNYRNTEAFF	TGTGCCAGTAGTGGTAACTACAGGAACACTGAAGCTTTCTTT
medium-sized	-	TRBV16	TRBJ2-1	CASSPNNEQFF	TGTGCCAGCAGCCCTAACAATGAGCAGTTCTTC
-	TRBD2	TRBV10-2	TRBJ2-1	CASQTGGSYNEQFF	TGCGCCAGCCAAACGGGGGGCTCCTACAATGAGCAGTTCTTC
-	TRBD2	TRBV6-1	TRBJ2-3	CASSENPSGISSSTDTQYF	TGTGCCAGCAGTGAGAACCCAAGCGGGATATCTTCTAGCACAGATACGCAGTATTTT
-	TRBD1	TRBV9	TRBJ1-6	CASSLYDRASPLHF	TGTGCCAGCAGCCTGTACGACAGGGCTTCACCCCTCCACTTT
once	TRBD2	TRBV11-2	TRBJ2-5	CASTEGGPWAQYF	TGTGCCAGCACGGAGGGAGGGCCTTGGGCCCAGTACTTC